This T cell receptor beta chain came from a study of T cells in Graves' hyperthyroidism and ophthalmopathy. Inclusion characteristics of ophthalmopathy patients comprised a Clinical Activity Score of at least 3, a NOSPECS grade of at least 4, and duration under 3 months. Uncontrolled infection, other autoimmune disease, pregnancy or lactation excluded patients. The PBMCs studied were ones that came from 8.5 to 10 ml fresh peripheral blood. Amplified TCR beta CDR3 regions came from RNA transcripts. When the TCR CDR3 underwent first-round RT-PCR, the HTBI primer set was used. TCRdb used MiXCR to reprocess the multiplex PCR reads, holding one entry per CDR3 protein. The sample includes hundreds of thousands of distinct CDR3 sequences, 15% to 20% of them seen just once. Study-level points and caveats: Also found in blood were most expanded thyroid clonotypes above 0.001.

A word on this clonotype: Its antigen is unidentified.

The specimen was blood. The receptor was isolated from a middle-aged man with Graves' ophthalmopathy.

This CDR3 reads CASSTTGTSPLHF. As DNA, the CDR3 is TGTGCCAGCAGCACGACAGGGACCTCACCCCTCCACTTT. This chain uses TRBV11-2 with TRBJ1-6, with 7 bases that match TRBD1. The CDR3 consists of 13 residues. Trimming removed 5 bases from V and 10 bases from J; junction bases left unmatched: 5. Germline V CDR1 and CDR2: SGHAT, FQNNGV.